The 16 T cell receptor beta chains reported below all come from one sample, sequenced in a study of persistence of HIV-infected CD4 T cells. Cells were stimulated with CMV-infected fibroblast lysates at approximately 10 ug/mL. Memory cells lacking CD40L and CD69 with high CD45RO were sorted. The immunoSEQ assay was version 4, run in survey mode. Generated by immunoSEQ multiplex PCR, the TCRdb table keeps only in-frame clones and is missing some. Among 25,000 to 35,000 clones listed, around 80% were seen once. Antigen specificity for these receptors is unknown. The source was CD4+ T cells sorted from PBMCs after roughly 20-hour stimulation, collected from a patient who received antiretroviral therapy. These receptors all come from an adult man with HIV who was CMV-seropositive.

V and J are TRBV9 and TRBJ1-2; TRBD1 might be the D (5 bases). The V and J ends lost 4 bases and 7 bases respectively, with 17 bases between them. This CDR3 is built from 14 residues. Germline V gives CDR1 SGDLS, CDR2 YYNGEE. This chain's CDR3 is CASSPLGGGGGYTF. The DNA of the CDR3 is TGTGCCAGCAGCCCCTTGGGGGGGGGTGGTGGCTACACCTTC.

This chain joins TRBV2 and TRBJ2-5; 11 nucleotides line up with TRBD1. CDR3 length: 15 amino acids. Trimming cost V 6 bases and J 1 base; bases outside gene matches: 4. Germline CDR1 reads SNHLY; CDR2 reads FYNNEI. In DNA form, the CDR3 reads TGTGCCAGCAGCCGGGACAGGGGGTTCCAAGAGACCCAGTACTTC. It translates to CASSRDRGFQETQYF. Complete variable domain (other parts from reference TRBV2 and TRBJ2-5): EPEVTQTPSHQVTQMGQEVILRCVPISNHLYFYWYRQILGQKVEFLVSFYNNEISEKSEIFDDQFSVERPDGSNFTLKIRSTKLEDSAMYFCASSRDRGFQETQYFGPGTRLLVL.

The chain combines TRBV7-2 with TRBJ1-2, with D unclear. The CDR3 has 12 residues. V was clipped by 5 bases and J by 4 bases, with 8 bases between them. Germline CDR1 is SGHTA and CDR2 is FQGNSA. DNA for the CDR3: TGTGCCAGCAGCCCAGGAAGCTATGGCTACACCTTC. Its translation: CASSPGSYGYTF.

V is TRBV3-1 (or the pseudogene TRBV3-2) and J is TRBJ1-1; no definite D call. The V gene's germline CDR1 is LGHDT and CDR2 YNNKEL (reference sequence). This CDR3 contains 13 residues. Trimming pared 4 bases from V and 6 bases from J, leaving 12 bases between. CDR3 DNA: TGTGCCAGCAGCCCTCGGTTCAGGTCTGAAGCTTTCTTT. It specifies CASSPRFRSEAFF.

The chain is built from TRBV7-2 and TRBJ1-5, with D possibly matching TRBD1 (6 bases). V lost 3 bases and J lost 7, with 16 bases in between. The CDR3 totals 15 residues. Germline CDR1 and CDR2: SGHTA and FQGNSA. The chain's CDR3 is CASSLATGGGQPQHF. The CDR3 DNA reads as TGTGCCAGCAGCTTGGCTACCGGAGGGGGACAGCCCCAGCATTTT.

This chain links TRBV24-1 with TRBJ2-2; possible D gene TRBD1, 6 bases. Germline values: CDR1 KGHDR, CDR2 SFDVKD. The CDR3 is 14 residues long. V lost 5 bases and J 4 bases, leaving 10 bases between the germline ends. The CDR3, as DNA: TGTGCCACCAGTGGACAGGTTGGCACCGGGGAGCTGTTTTTT. It is translated as CATSGQVGTGELFF.

The chain uses TRBV19 and TRBJ2-3; 10 nucleotides match TRBD2. Germline values: CDR1 LNHDA, CDR2 SQIVND (reference sequence). The CDR3 runs to 15 residues. V was pared by 5 bases and J by 6 bases, with 8 bases of the junction left unmatched. The CDR3 DNA reads as TGTGCCAGTAGTCCCCGACTAGCGGGCGGGGATACGCAGTATTTT. Protein sequence: CASSPRLAGGDTQYF.

This chain joins TRBV11-2 and TRBJ2-7, with 8 positions matching TRBD1. This CDR3 spans 14 amino acids. Germline loops: CDR1 SGHAT, CDR2 FQNNGV. Losses at the gene ends were 5 bases for V and 3 bases for J; bases not matched to a gene: 6. The CDR3 sequence: CASSVFRGLYEQYF. The CDR3 nucleotides read TGTGCCAGCAGCGTATTCAGGGGGCTCTACGAGCAGTACTTC.

This clone was detected only a few times. V usage is TRBV5-1 and J usage is TRBJ2-7; no reliable D call. Trimming took 0 bases from V and 1 from J, leaving 8 bases between them. Germline loops: CDR1 SGHRS, CDR2 YFSETQ. This CDR3 region has 14 residues. The CDR3 DNA follows: TGCGCCAGCAGCTTGGGCCCAGTGTCCTACGAGCAGTACTTC. It translates to CASSLGPVSYEQYF.

This clone was recorded only once. V is TRBV5-6 and J is TRBJ1-6; D gene uncertain. Trimming left V 4 bases short and J 0 bases short, with 8 bases between. This CDR3 comprises 15 residues. Per the germline V gene, CDR1 is SGHDT and CDR2 is YYEEEE. The CDR3 region is CASSGVSSYNSPLHF. CDR3 DNA: TGTGCCAGCAGCGGGGTGAGCTCCTATAATTCACCCCTCCACTTT.

V and J are TRBV25-1 and TRBJ1-2; TRBD1 agrees at 7 bases. The CDR3 has 15 residues. From germline, CDR1 is MGHDK and CDR2 SYGVNS. The trim removed 4 bases at V and 2 bases at J, leaving 7 bases unmatched. CDR3 loop: CASSVGTVQNYGYTF. CDR3 nucleotide sequence: TGTGCCAGCAGTGTTGGGACAGTACAAAACTATGGCTACACCTTC.

Concerning this clone itself: The germline gene is not matched at one end of the junction; a read error may be the cause. The chain has TRBV28 and TRBJ2-7; D gene ambiguous. The length of the CDR3 is 11 residues. The germline CDR1 and CDR2 sequences are MDHEN and SYDVKM. CDR3 coding DNA: TGTGCCAGCACATCTAGAAGAGGTCGGATCTTC. As protein: CASTSRRGRIF.

CDR3 sequence (DNA): TGTGCCAGTAGTGGTGGGGGTAGGGAGGGGTATGGGACTGAAGCTTTCTTT. The encoded protein is CASSGGGREGYGTEAFF. The chain carries TRBV19 and TRBJ1-1; possibly TRBD1 for D (5 bases). In germline, CDR1 is LNHDA, CDR2 SQIVND (reference sequence). The CDR3 extends over 17 amino acids. V was clipped by 5 bases and J by 5 bases, with 24 bases between them. Based on the CDR3 plus reference TRBV19 and TRBJ1-1, the full variable domain is DGGITQSPKYLFRKEGQNVTLSCEQNLNHDAMYWYRQDPGQGLRLIYYSQIVNDFQKGDIAEGYSVSREKKESFPLTVTSAQKNPTAFYLCASSGGGREGYGTEAFFGQGTRLTVV.

J is TRBJ1-5 and V is TRBV29-1; 7 nucleotides match TRBD1. J lost 3 bases, V lost 3 bases, and 11 bases had no gene match. The CDR3 contains 16 residues. CDR1 and CDR2 from the germline V gene are SQVTM and ANQGSEA. CDR3 DNA sequence: TGCAGCGTTGAGTTTCCAGGGGGTACCATCAATCAGCCCCAGCATTTT. Translating gives CSVEFPGGTINQPQHF. Drawing the rest from reference TRBV29-1 and TRBJ1-5, the complete variable domain is SAVISQKPSRDICQRGTSLTIQCQVDSQVTMMFWYRQQPGQSLTLIATANQGSEATYESGFVIDKFPISRPNLTFSTLTVSNMSPEDSSIYLCSVEFPGGTINQPQHFGDGTRLSIL.

The chain carries TRBV9 and TRBJ2-2, with D unresolved. Germline V gives CDR1 SGDLS, CDR2 YYNGEE. This CDR3 spans 11 amino acids. V was cut by 2 bases and J by 7 bases, with 3 bases left in between. CDR3 residues: CASSVSGELFF. In DNA form, the CDR3 reads TGTGCCAGCAGCGTGAGCGGGGAGCTGTTTTTT.

The chain links TRBV6-5 to TRBJ2-7; possible D gene TRBD2, 5 bases. Germline V gene lookup returns CDR1 MNHEY and CDR2 SVGAGI. V dropped 11 bases and J dropped 6 bases, with 20 bases sitting between them. This CDR3 is built from 13 residues. The CDR3 region is CASHLGGSGEQYF. The CDR3 bases are TGTGCCTCACATCTAGGAGGCTCAGGCGAGCAGTACTTC.